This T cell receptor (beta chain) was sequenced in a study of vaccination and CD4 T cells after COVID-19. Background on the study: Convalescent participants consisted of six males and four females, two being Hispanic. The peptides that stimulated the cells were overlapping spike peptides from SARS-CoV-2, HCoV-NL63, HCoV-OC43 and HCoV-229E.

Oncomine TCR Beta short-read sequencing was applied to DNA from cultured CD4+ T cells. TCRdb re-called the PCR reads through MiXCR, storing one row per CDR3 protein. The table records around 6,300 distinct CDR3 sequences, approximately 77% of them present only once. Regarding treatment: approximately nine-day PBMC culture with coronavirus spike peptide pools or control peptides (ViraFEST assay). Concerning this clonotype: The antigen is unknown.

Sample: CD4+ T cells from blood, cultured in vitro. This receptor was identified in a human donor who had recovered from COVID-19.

The chain's CDR3 is CSARQGSVRGYTF. CDR3 in DNA: TGCAGTGCTAGACAAGGCAGTGTGAGAGGCTACACCTTC. V usage is TRBV20-1 and J usage is TRBJ1-2; D not certain. The CDR3 extends over 13 amino acids. Trimming cost V 2 bases and J 8 bases, with 15 bases left between them. Germline CDR1 is DFQATT and CDR2 is SNEGSKA (reference sequence).